The present T cell receptor beta chain was sequenced within a study of Graves' ophthalmopathy and Graves' hyperthyroidism. Beta-chain TCR CDR3 regions were amplified from RNA transcripts. Scientists carried out first-round RT-PCR using HTBI primers and then a second-round multiplex PCR. TCRdb fed the multiplex PCR reads into MiXCR, producing one record per CDR3 protein. The sample shows around 1.1 million distinct CDR3 sequences, 35% to 40% of them seen only once. Trimming removed 8 bases from V and 3 bases from J; junction bases left unmatched: 5. Germline CDR1 reads SGHTA; CDR2 reads FQGNSA. This CDR3 has 14 amino acids. This clonotype has only a few counts.

This chain joins TRBV7-2 and TRBJ1-5; 9 bases line up with TRBD1. The source material was peripheral blood or thyroid tissue (not recorded which). The TCR was taken from an adult man with Graves' hyperthyroidism. For the CDR3, the DNA is TGTGCCAGCGCATACAGGGGGCCCAATCAGCCCCAGCATTTT. As protein: CASAYRGPNQPQHF.